The 20 T cell receptor beta chains below come from one sample, sequenced in a study of beta chain features in type 1 diabetes. Investigators reverse transcribed all isolated RNA, so they sequenced expressed TCRB transcripts. This table comes from immunoSEQ multiplex PCR, and its TCRdb copy is limited to in-frame clones, with some not included. The table includes about half a million clones, over 9.5% detected once. Material: naive CD4+ T cells from blood. The receptors shown here come from a woman between 18 and 29 years old in good health.

The genes are TRBV29-1 and TRBJ2-6; 9 bases match TRBD1. Germline loops: CDR1 SQVTM, CDR2 ANQGSEA. The CDR3 consists of 15 residues. Unmatched junction bases numbered 5, after V lost 4 bases and J lost 4 bases. As DNA, the CDR3 is TGCAGCGTTGGGACAGGGGCCGGGGGGGCCAACGTCCTGACTTTC. Translating gives CSVGTGAGGANVLTF.

The chain uses TRBV2 and TRBJ2-1; D assignment may be TRBD1 or TRBD2 (5 bases each). Germline values: CDR1 SNHLY, CDR2 FYNNEI. Trimming cost V 8 bases and J 12 bases, with 14 bases left between them. This CDR3 is 11 amino acids long. The CDR3 is CASHPGAGQFF. CDR3 DNA: TGTGCCAGCCACCCCGGGGCTGGGCAGTTCTTC.

The chain has TRBV5-1 and TRBJ1-2; D is uncertain. This CDR3 is 13 amino acids long. Deletions cut 4 bases from V and 6 bases from J, with 13 bases between. Germline V gives CDR1 SGHRS, CDR2 YFSETQ. The CDR3 here is CASSRRGGDGYTF. CDR3 nucleotide sequence: TGCGCCAGCAGCCGGCGGGGAGGCGATGGCTACACCTTC.

This clone has a handful of counts. The chain joins TRBV29-1 to TRBJ2-3, with D unresolved. Trimming took 7 bases from V and 0 from J, leaving 14 bases between them. The CDR3 extends over 14 amino acids. Per germline, CDR1 SQVTM and CDR2 ANQGSEA. CDR3 DNA sequence: TGCAGCGAGAGACTTCTCCTTAGCACAGATACGCAGTATTTT. Amino acids: CSERLLLSTDTQYF.

This clone occurred a few times. This chain connects TRBV7-8 to TRBJ2-1, with a tentative D call TRBD2 (5 bases). Germline assignment: CDR1 SGHVS and CDR2 FQNEAQ. V dropped 3 bases and J dropped 2 bases, with 14 bases sitting between them. The CDR3 sequence is 16 residues long. CDR3 amino acids: CASSFKRSSAYNEQFF. The CDR3 coding sequence is TGTGCCAGCAGCTTTAAGCGGTCCTCGGCCTACAATGAGCAGTTCTTC.

V is TRBV18 and J is TRBJ2-1, with 10 bases matching TRBD2. V shed 0 bases, J shed 4 bases, and the junction held 3 bases outside the gene matches. The CDR3 is made up of 16 amino acids. The germline CDR1 and CDR2 sequences are KGHSH and LQKENI. The CDR3 spells CASSPPSGGDYNEQFF. CDR3 bases: TGTGCCAGCTCACCACCCAGCGGGGGGGATTACAATGAGCAGTTCTTC.

The V gene is TRBV29-1, the J gene TRBJ1-2; D is unresolved. Trimming cost V 3 bases and J 8 bases, with 10 bases left between them. The CDR3 covers 11 residues. The V gene's germline CDR1 is SQVTM and CDR2 ANQGSEA. CDR3 nucleotide sequence: TGCAGCGTTGAGTGGAATTGGGGCTACACCTTC. The encoded protein is CSVEWNWGYTF.

The sample holds a few counts of this clone. The CDR3 here is CASSLPTGASSGNTIYF. CDR3 DNA sequence: TGTGCCAGCAGTTTACCCACAGGGGCAAGCTCTGGAAACACCATATATTTT. The genes are TRBV28 and TRBJ1-3, with 7 nucleotides matching TRBD1. Germline V lookup: CDR1 MDHEN, CDR2 SYDVKM. V shed 2 bases, J shed 0 bases, and the junction held 7 bases outside the gene matches. The CDR3 extends over 17 amino acids.

J is TRBJ1-1 and V is TRBV18, with a tentative D call TRBD1 (5 bases). Germline V gene lookup returns CDR1 KGHSH and CDR2 LQKENI. The germline V and J ends were trimmed by 2 bases and 2 bases, with 12 bases remaining between them. The CDR3 has 15 amino acids. CDR3 sequence (DNA): TGTGCCAGCTCACCAGTGCGGCAGGGCAACACTGAAGCTTTCTTT. Translated: CASSPVRQGNTEAFF.

This clone was recorded a few times. The chain combines TRBV25-1 with TRBJ1-2; D might be TRBD1 (6 bases). The V gene lost 8 bases and the J gene lost 5 bases, with 18 bases spanning the gap. The CDR3 is made up of 14 amino acids. CDR1 is MGHDK, CDR2 SYGVNS, per germline. CDR3 in DNA: TGTGCCAGCGGAGACAGGTCCGTACTGTATGGCTACACCTTC. Translating it yields CASGDRSVLYGYTF.

This chain connects TRBV4-1 to TRBJ2-7; D call uncertain. Trimming stripped 3 bases from V and 4 bases from J, with 13 bases between. CDR1 and CDR2 from the germline V gene are MGHRA and YSYEKL. The CDR3 spans 14 residues. Here the CDR3 DNA reads TGCGCCAGCAGCCAGATCTTGTCGGCTTACGAGCAGTACGTC. Protein: CASSQILSAYEQYV.

The V gene is TRBV18, the J gene TRBJ2-1; 7 bases fit TRBD2. This CDR3 region has 16 residues. V was clipped by 1 base and J by 7 bases; unmatched bases: 10. Germline V lookup: CDR1 KGHSH, CDR2 LQKENI. CDR3 region: CASSPRQPGLRNEQFF. Written as DNA, the CDR3 is TGTGCCAGCTCACCACGTCAACCGGGACTACGGAATGAGCAGTTCTTC.

This clone was counted between two and nine times. V usage is TRBV11-2 and J usage is TRBJ2-3; D uncertain. The germline V and J ends were trimmed by 0 bases and 2 bases, with 9 bases remaining between them. The CDR3 runs 15 residues. The germline CDR1 and CDR2 sequences are SGHAT and FQNNGV. The chain's CDR3 is CASSLERLDTDTQYF. CDR3 sequence (DNA): TGTGCCAGCAGCTTAGAGAGACTCGACACAGATACGCAGTATTTT.

The chain employs TRBV6-1 and TRBJ2-3; D gene uncertain. V was shortened by 3 bases and J by 2 bases, with 6 bases between the two germline ends. Germline CDR1 is MNHNS and CDR2 is SASEGT. This CDR3 is built from 13 residues. CDR3 in DNA: TGTGCCAGCAGTGAGCAGAACACAGATACGCAGTATTTT. Protein product: CASSEQNTDTQYF.

This clone has more than one count but fewer than ten. This sequence joins TRBV30 and TRBJ2-7; D gene unclear. The ends were cut back, 0 bases at V and 6 bases at J, with 15 bases in the middle. Germline V CDR1 and CDR2: GTSNPN, SVGIG (reference sequence). The CDR3 length is 14 residues. The CDR3 bases are TGTGCCTGGAGTGTGGGATACCGCGCCGGCGAGCAGTACTTC. It is translated as CAWSVGYRAGEQYF. The full variable domain, with the rest looked up from reference TRBV30 and TRBJ2-7, is SQTIHQWPATLVQPVGSPLSLECTVEGTSNPNLYWYRQAAGRGLQLLFYSVGIGQISSEVPQNLSASRPQDRQFILSSKKLLLSDSGFYLCAWSVGYRAGEQYFGPGTRLTVT.

The chain couples TRBV29-1 to TRBJ2-1; 15 bases agree with TRBD2. CDR3 length: 18 amino acids. The germline CDR1 and CDR2 sequences are SQVTM and ANQGSEA. V lost 3 bases and J lost 9; bases outside the gene matches: 15. CDR3 region: CSVEMGLAGGVTMGEQFF. CDR3 coding DNA: TGCAGCGTTGAGATGGGACTAGCGGGAGGTGTCACAATGGGTGAGCAGTTCTTC.

This clone has only a few counts. The J gene is TRBJ2-3, the V gene TRBV15; D tentatively reads TRBD1 or TRBD2 (5 bases each). The V gene's germline CDR1 is LNHNV and CDR2 YYDKDF (reference sequence). CDR3 length equals 13 residues. CDR3 residues: CALGRVDTDTQYF. The CDR3 DNA reads as TGTGCTCTGGGACGCGTTGACACAGATACGCAGTATTTT.

The genes are TRBV7-2 and TRBJ2-1; D unclear. Germline V gives CDR1 SGHTA, CDR2 FQGNSA. V lost 5 bases and J lost 2, with 7 bases in between. The CDR3 covers 13 residues. The CDR3 region is CASSRTTYNEQFF. Here the CDR3 DNA reads TGTGCCAGCAGCCGGACCACCTACAATGAGCAGTTCTTC.

This clone came up a few times. The V call is TRBV28, the J call TRBJ2-2; the D is unclear. V was clipped by 5 bases and J by 8 bases, with 12 bases between them. Per germline, CDR1 MDHEN and CDR2 SYDVKM. This CDR3 comprises 13 residues. CDR3 sequence (DNA): TGTGCCAGCAGTACTCCCGGCAGGGGGGAGCTGTTTTTT. Translating it yields CASSTPGRGELFF.

The rearrangement joins TRBV5-4 to TRBJ2-3; D not resolved. The CDR3 runs 13 residues. Germline V lookup: CDR1 SGHNT, CDR2 YYREEE (reference sequence). V was pared by 4 bases and J by 2 bases, with 8 bases between. The CDR3 DNA follows: TGTGCCAGCAGCCCTTTGGCCACAGATACGCAGTATTTT. Its translation is CASSPLATDTQYF.